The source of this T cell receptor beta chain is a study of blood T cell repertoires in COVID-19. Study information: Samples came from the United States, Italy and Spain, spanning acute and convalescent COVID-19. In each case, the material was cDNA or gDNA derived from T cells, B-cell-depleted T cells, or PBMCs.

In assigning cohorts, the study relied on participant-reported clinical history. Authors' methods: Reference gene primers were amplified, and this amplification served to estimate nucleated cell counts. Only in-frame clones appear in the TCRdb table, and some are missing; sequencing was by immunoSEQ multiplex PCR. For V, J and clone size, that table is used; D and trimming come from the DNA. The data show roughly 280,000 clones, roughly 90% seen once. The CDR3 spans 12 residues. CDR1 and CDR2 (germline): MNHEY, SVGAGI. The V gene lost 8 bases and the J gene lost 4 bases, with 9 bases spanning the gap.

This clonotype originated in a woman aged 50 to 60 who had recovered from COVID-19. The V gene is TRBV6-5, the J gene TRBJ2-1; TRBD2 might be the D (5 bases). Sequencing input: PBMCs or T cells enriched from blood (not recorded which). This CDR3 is CASELGYNEQFF. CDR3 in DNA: TGTGCCAGCGAACTAGGATACAATGAGCAGTTCTTC.